One sample yielded the 9 T cell receptor beta chains listed below, sequenced in a study of blood T cell repertoires in COVID-19. Method: immunoSEQ multiplex PCR; TCRdb's copy keeps in-frame clones and lacks some. The sample records a few hundred thousand clones, around 88% being singletons. Sequencing used PBMCs or T cells enriched from blood (not recorded which). The receptors derive from a middle-aged woman who had recovered from COVID-19.

The V gene is TRBV7-6, the J gene TRBJ2-7, with TRBD1 matching 11 bases. The CDR3 is 16 amino acids. CDR1 SGHVS and CDR2 FNYEAQ come from the germline V gene. V dropped 5 bases and J dropped 6; count of bases not matched to a gene: 12. CDR3 amino acids: CASSPGTGGIAGEQYF. CDR3 nucleotide sequence: TGTGCCAGCAGCCCTGGGACAGGGGGTATTGCTGGCGAGCAGTACTTC.

The rearrangement uses TRBV11-1 and TRBJ2-7, with 8 bases lining up with TRBD1. The V and J ends lost 1 base and 6 bases, in that order; junction bases with no gene match: 8. The CDR3 runs to 15 residues. Germline CDR1 and CDR2: SGHAT and FQDESV (reference sequence). In DNA form, the CDR3 reads TGTGCCAGCAGCTTAGATCGGGGCAGGGGGCCCGAGCAGTACTTC. Amino acids: CASSLDRGRGPEQYF.

The V and J genes are TRBV28 and TRBJ2-1; 12 nucleotides align to TRBD1. Germline CDR1 reads MDHEN; CDR2 reads SYDVKM. Trimming cost V 8 bases and J 1 base; bases outside gene matches: 12. This CDR3 has 18 residues. The CDR3 DNA reads as TGTGCCAGCTCCGGGACAGGGGGCTATCAGGGTTCCTACAATGAGCAGTTCTTC. Its protein product is CASSGTGGYQGSYNEQFF.

The chain carries TRBV30 and TRBJ2-3; TRBD1 matches 7 bases. The CDR3 is 15 residues long. The germline V gene encodes CDR1 GTSNPN and CDR2 SVGIG (reference sequence). With V trimmed by 2 bases and J by 2 bases, 7 bases remained unmatched. CDR3 bases: TGTGCCTGGAGTCCTGACAGGGTCGTCACAGATACGCAGTATTTT. Its protein is CAWSPDRVVTDTQYF. Full variable domain (rest looked up from reference TRBV30 and TRBJ2-3): SQTIHQWPATLVQPVGSPLSLECTVEGTSNPNLYWYRQAAGRGLQLLFYSVGIGQISSEVPQNLSASRPQDRQFILSSKKLLLSDSGFYLCAWSPDRVVTDTQYFGPGTRLTVL.

The J gene is TRBJ2-7, the V gene TRBV2, with 11 bases fitting TRBD2. CDR3 length: 13 amino acids. In germline, CDR1 is SNHLY, CDR2 FYNNEI. The J segment lost 5 bases and the V segment lost 7 bases, leaving 4 bases of the junction unmatched. The CDR3 DNA reads as TGTGCCAGCAACCGACTAGCGGGAAACGAGCAGTACTTC. It encodes CASNRLAGNEQYF.

The chain joins TRBV7-3 to TRBJ2-3; 7 nucleotides agree with TRBD2. V lost 5 bases and J lost 9; bases outside the gene matches: 14. Germline V lookup: CDR1 SGHTA, CDR2 FQGTGA. The CDR3 sequence is 15 residues long. The CDR3 sequence: CASSRSGAGVDTQYF. As DNA, the CDR3 is TGTGCCAGCAGCCGATCCGGGGCGGGAGTTGACACGCAGTATTTT.

The J gene is TRBJ2-3, the V gene TRBV11-3, with D unclear. Germline V lookup: CDR1 SGHNT, CDR2 YENEEA. V lost 4 bases, J lost 4 bases, and 9 bases lay in between. CDR3 length equals 13 residues. The CDR3 region is CASSSFSSDTQYF. The DNA for the CDR3 is TGTGCCAGCAGCTCCTTCAGTTCAGATACGCAGTATTTT.

The chain couples TRBV24-1 to TRBJ2-2; possibly TRBD2 for D (5 bases). Germline CDR1 KGHDR, CDR2 SFDVKD. The CDR3 is 15 amino acids. V lost 7 bases and J 1 base, leaving 12 bases between the germline ends. The CDR3 nucleotides read TGTGCCACCAGGCCCAATCGGGGGAACACCGGGGAGCTGTTTTTT. Its protein product is CATRPNRGNTGELFF.

The chain couples TRBV7-9 to TRBJ2-6; D might be TRBD2 (5 bases). The CDR3 consists of 17 residues. V gave up 4 bases and J gave up 4 bases, with 17 bases separating them. CDR1 SEHNR and CDR2 FQNEAQ come from the germline V gene (reference sequence). This chain's CDR3 is CASSSLGGGAGANVLTF. CDR3 nucleotide sequence: TGTGCCAGCAGCTCACTGGGCGGAGGAGCGGGGGCCAACGTCCTGACTTTC. Full variable domain (rest looked up from reference TRBV7-9 and TRBJ2-6): DTGVSQNPRHKITKRGQNVTFRCDPISEHNRLYWYRQTLGQGPEFLTYFQNEAQLEKSRLLSDRFSAERPKGSFSTLEIQRTEQGDSAMYLCASSSLGGGAGANVLTFGAGSRLTVL.